Reported below is one T cell receptor beta chain. The antigen it recognizes is unknown. Per-base quality was not reported, and no clone a single base away is much larger than it. CDR1 and CDR2, per the germline V gene (reference sequence), are MNHNY and SVGAGI. The V end loses 5 bases and the J end loses 1 base, and a stretch of 8 bases separates them. The CDR3, from cysteine to phenylalanine, totals 13 residues. Only CDR3 DNA remains: 39 bases, in frame from the first base. From each donor, a single peripheral blood sample of approximately 110 mL on average was drawn into heparinised tubes. A BD FACSAria II and a panel including CD45RO, CCR7, CD25, CD127, CD95 and CD27 were used to sort naive, central memory, regulatory and stem cell-like memory CD4+ T cells. A purity above 95% was achieved for all sorted populations. PBMCs were isolated right away by Lymphoprep density gradient centrifugation and were stained directly, without culture. To minimize batch effects, samples were stained and sorted in pairs, one healthy donor with one patient per experiment.

The entire isolated RNA was reverse transcribed using the High Capacity cDNA Reverse Transcription Kit, and thus expressed TCRB transcripts were sequenced. Deep immunoSEQ sequencing was performed on naive, central memory and regulatory T cell samples, with an average of roughly 3.6 million total reads per sample. Sorted cells were lysed in RLT buffer, and RNA was extracted using DNase-treated RNeasy Micro or Mini kits according to cell number. To prevent cross-contamination, every cell subset was processed on its own, while patient and healthy donor samples were processed together. The immunoSEQ multiplex PCR was used to amplify TCRB sequences from cDNA, yielding 87-bp fragments that span the CDR3 region. Amplicons were sequenced on the Illumina HiSeq platform. The source study handled its data this way. Synthetic template baselines were used to correct PCR bias computationally, reads within Hamming distance 2 were collapsed, and singletons that could not be merged were discarded. Reads were aligned to IMGT to assign V, D and J genes, CDR3 length, and insertions or deletions at six rearrangement sites. Within each subset, clonotype counts were normalized to the number of sorted cells before true diversity and Gini coefficients were calculated with the tcR R package. Repertoire sharing was quantified using the overlap coefficient calculated on TCRB nucleotide sequences. What TCRdb holds here is the immuneACCESS table cut down to in-frame rearrangements. Part of the clones is not present; checked against another copy, under half of the missing clones reflect an unresolved V gene, and the others are unexplained. V and J calls and clone size follow that table, whereas D and trimming were derived from the DNA. Counted in this sample were about 150,000 clones; 11% of them appeared once. In total, the top ten clones hold around 2% of the sample.

The record originates from a study of beta chain features in type 1 diabetes (dated by TCRdb to between 2017 and 2018). General notes on the study: Mean age, gender distribution, total cell number and subset yield did not differ between patients and healthy donors. In the study, TCRB repertoires of sorted circulating CD4+ T cell subsets from recently diagnosed type 1 diabetes patients were compared with those of matched healthy donors. Across all samples, fewer than 110,000,000 sorted cells were examined, and cell number per subset correlated strongly with RNA yield. Whereas all 28 donors provided naive and central memory subsets, regulatory and stem cell-like memory subsets were isolated from just 8 patients and roughly 8 healthy donors. Overall results and qualifications from the work: Because the HLA sub-analyses included only small numbers of individuals, any influence of HLA type on TCRB rearrangement was left unresolved. Sequencing cDNA rather than genomic DNA could over-represent highly expressing activated cells, although activation and CD3 levels did not differ between groups. Type 1 diabetes patients showed a moderate but significant shortening of TCRB CDR3 length in all four CD4+ subsets. At VDJ recombination sites, patients with type 1 diabetes made fewer insertions and deleted more nucleotides, a pattern implying thymic rearrangement abnormalities. Naive, central memory and regulatory TCRB repertoires appeared more similar among patients than among healthy donors. PCR may preferentially amplify shorter templates, but because patient and control samples were amplified and corrected together, any resulting skew would affect both groups equally.

Sequenced input: central memory CD4+ T cells from blood. This TCR was recovered from a man aged 18 to 30 in good health. The chain is assembled from TRBV6-6 and TRBJ1-2; TRBD1 could be the D gene, as 6 bases match. The CDR3 is CASSGDNNYGYTF. The sequenced DNA is TGTGCCAGCAGTGGGGACAATAACTATGGCTACACCTTC.